Detailed here is one T cell receptor beta chain. Patients of the Seattle cohort, enrolled during active infection, were followed longitudinally. This record comes from a study of blood T cell repertoires in COVID-19. Whole-study context: From T cells, B-cell-depleted T cells, or PBMCs came the material, which was cDNA or gDNA.

Original methodology: The authors estimated nucleated cell counts from reference gene primer amplification. Libraries were prepared by immunoSEQ multiplex PCR; TCRdb keeps only in-frame clonotypes and omits some of them. V and J calls and clone size are given by that table; D and trimming were obtained from the DNA. The repertoire holds tens of thousands of clones, with 81% as singletons. This CDR3 is 14 amino acids long. V lost 1 base and J lost 7; bases outside the gene matches: 7. The germline gives CDR1 LGHDT, CDR2 YNNKEL (reference sequence). The receptor was isolated from a woman aged 80 or over with COVID-19, enrolled during active disease. The V gene is TRBV3-1 (or the pseudogene TRBV3-2), the J gene TRBJ2-7; TRBD2 matches at 7 bases. Input material: peripheral blood. The CDR3 reads CASSQVAGEGEQYF. Here the CDR3 DNA reads TGTGCCAGCAGCCAAGTGGCGGGAGAGGGGGAGCAGTACTTC.